This T cell receptor (beta chain) came from a study of CD8+CD57+ T cells in acquired aplastic anemia. Study-level background: An average of roughly 2.9 ug of DNA was obtained from sorted CD4+ and CD8+ cells. Study outcomes and limitations: Controls and patients did not differ significantly in CD8+ Simpson's diversity.

The junction had 6 bases not matched to a gene; V was cut back by 7 bases and J by 4 bases. This CDR3 has 14 amino acids. CDR1 ENHRY and CDR2 SYGVKD come from the germline V gene. Of note for this clonotype: The target antigen is unknown.

Genomic DNA served as template for TCR beta VDJ and CDR3 profiling. TCRdb fed the reads into MiXCR, producing one record per CDR3 protein. The table includes roughly 190,000 distinct CDR3 sequences, about 53% detected once. The source of this sequence is a human donor in good health, serving as a control. The material sequenced was sorted CD4+, CD8+, or CD8+CD57+ T cells (not recorded which) from PBMCs. The genes are TRBV10-3 and TRBJ2-7, with 11 positions matching TRBD2. CDR3 nucleotide sequence: TGTGCCATCACGACAGGACTAGCGGGTTACGAGCAGTACTTC. Protein: CAITTGLAGYEQYF.